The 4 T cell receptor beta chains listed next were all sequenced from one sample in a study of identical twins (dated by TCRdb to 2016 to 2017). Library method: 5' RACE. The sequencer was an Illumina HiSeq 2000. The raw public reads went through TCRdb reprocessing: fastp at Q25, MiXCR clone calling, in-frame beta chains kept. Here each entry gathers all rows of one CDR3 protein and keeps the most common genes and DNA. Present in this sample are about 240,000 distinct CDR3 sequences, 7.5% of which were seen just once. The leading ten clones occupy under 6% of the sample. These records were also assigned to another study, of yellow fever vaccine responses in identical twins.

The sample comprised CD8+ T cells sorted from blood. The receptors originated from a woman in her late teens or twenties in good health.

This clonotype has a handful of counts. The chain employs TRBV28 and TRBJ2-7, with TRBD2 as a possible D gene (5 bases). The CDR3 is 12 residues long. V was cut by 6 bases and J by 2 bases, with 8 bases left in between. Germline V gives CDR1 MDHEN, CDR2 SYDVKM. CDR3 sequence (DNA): TGTGCCAGCAGCCCCGGGGCCTACGAGCAGTACGTC. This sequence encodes CASSPGAYEQYV.

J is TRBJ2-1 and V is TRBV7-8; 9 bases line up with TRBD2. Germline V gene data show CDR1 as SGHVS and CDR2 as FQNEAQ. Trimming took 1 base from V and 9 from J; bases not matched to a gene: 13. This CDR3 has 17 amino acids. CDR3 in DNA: TGTGCCAGCAGCTTAGAGCCTTGGGCGGGGGGGCGGATTGAGCAGTTCTTC. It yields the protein CASSLEPWAGGRIEQFF. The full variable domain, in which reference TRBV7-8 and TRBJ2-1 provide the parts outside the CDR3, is GAGVSQSPRYKVAKRGQDVALRCDPISGHVSLFWYQQALGQGPEFLTYFQNEAQLDKSGLPSDRFFAERPEGSVSTLKIQRTQQEDSAVYLCASSLEPWAGGRIEQFFGPGTRLTVL.

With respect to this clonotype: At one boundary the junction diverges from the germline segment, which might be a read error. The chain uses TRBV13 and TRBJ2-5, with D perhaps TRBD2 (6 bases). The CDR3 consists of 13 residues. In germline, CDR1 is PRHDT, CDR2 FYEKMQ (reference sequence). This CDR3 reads CASSFLAEETQYF. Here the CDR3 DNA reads TGTGCCAGCAGCTTTTTAGCGGAAGAGACCCAGTACTTT. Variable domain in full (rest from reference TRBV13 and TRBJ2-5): AAGVIQSPRHLIKEKRETATLKCYPIPRHDTVYWYQQGPGQDPQFLISFYEKMQSDKGSIPDRFSAQQFSDYHSELNMSSLELGDSALYFCASSFLAEETQYFGPGTRLLVL.

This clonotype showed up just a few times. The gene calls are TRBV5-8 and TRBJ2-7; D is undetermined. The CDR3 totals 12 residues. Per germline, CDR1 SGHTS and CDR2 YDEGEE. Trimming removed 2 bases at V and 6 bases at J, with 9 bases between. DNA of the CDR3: TGTGCCAGCAGCTTCGTCCTTGGCGAGCAGTACGTC. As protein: CASSFVLGEQYV.